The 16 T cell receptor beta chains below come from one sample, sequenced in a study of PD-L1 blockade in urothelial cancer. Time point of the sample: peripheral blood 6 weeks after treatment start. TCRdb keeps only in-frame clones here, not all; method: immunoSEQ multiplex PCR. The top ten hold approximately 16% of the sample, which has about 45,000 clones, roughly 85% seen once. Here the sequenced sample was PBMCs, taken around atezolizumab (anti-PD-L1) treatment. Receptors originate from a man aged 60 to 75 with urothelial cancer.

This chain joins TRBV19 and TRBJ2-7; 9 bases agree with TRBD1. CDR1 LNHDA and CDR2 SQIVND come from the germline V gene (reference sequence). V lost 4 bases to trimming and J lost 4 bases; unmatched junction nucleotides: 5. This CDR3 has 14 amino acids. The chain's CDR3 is CASSKGDREYEQYF. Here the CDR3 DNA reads TGTGCCAGTAGTAAAGGGGACAGGGAATACGAGCAGTACTTC. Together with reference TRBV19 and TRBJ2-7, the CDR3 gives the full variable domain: DGGITQSPKYLFRKEGQNVTLSCEQNLNHDAMYWYRQDPGQGLRLIYYSQIVNDFQKGDIAEGYSVSREKKESFPLTVTSAQKNPTAFYLCASSKGDREYEQYFGPGTRLTVT.

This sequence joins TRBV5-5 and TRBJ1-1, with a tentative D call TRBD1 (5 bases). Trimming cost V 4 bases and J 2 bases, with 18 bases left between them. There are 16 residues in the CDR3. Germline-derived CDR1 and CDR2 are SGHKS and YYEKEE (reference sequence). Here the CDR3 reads CASSELGGFRNTEAFF. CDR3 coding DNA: TGTGCCAGCAGCGAACTGGGGGGATTTCGCAACACTGAAGCTTTCTTT.

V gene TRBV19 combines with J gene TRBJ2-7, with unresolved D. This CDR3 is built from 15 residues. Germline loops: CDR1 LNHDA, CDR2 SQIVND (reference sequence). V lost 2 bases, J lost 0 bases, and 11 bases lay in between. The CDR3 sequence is CASSISTTASYEQYF. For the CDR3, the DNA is TGTGCCAGTAGTATAAGCACCACAGCCTCCTACGAGCAGTACTTC.

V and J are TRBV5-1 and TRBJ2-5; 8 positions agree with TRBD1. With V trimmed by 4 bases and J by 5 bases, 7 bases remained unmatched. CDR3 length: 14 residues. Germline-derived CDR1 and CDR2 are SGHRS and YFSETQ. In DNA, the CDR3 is TGCGCCAGCAGCCAAACGACAGGGGAGGAGACCCAGTACTTC. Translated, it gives CASSQTTGEETQYF.

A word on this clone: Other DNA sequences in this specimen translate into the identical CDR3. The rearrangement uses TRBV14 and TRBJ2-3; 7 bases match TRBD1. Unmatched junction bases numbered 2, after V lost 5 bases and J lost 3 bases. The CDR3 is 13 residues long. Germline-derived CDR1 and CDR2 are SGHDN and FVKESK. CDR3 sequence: CASSRQGTDTQYF. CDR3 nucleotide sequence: TGTGCCAGCAGCAGACAGGGAACAGATACGCAGTATTTT.

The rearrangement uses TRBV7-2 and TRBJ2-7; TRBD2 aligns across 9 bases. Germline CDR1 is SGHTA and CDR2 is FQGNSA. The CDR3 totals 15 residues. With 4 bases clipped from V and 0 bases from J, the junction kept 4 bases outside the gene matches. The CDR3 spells CASSSGLAHSYEQYF. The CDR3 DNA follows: TGTGCCAGCAGCTCCGGACTAGCGCACTCCTACGAGCAGTACTTC.

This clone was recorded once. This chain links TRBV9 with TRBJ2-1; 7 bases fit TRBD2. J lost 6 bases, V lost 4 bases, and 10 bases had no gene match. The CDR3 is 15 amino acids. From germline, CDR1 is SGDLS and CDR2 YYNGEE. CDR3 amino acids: CASSTPNRGGNEQFF. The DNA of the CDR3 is TGTGCCAGCAGCACCCCCAACCGCGGGGGCAATGAGCAGTTCTTC.

CDR3 in amino acids: CASSEEVGGEQFF. CDR3 coding DNA: TGTGCCAGCAGTGAAGAGGTAGGGGGAGAGCAGTTCTTC. The chain couples TRBV2 to TRBJ2-1, with D possibly being TRBD1 (6 bases). The ends were cut back, 1 base at V and 10 bases at J, with 11 bases in the middle. In germline, CDR1 is SNHLY, CDR2 FYNNEI. This CDR3 region has 13 residues.

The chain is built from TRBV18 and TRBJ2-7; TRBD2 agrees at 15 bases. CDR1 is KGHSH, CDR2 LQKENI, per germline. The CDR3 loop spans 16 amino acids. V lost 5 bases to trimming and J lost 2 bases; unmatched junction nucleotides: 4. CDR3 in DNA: TGTGCCAGCTCATCAGGACTAGCGGGGGGGACCTACGAGCAGTACTTC. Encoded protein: CASSSGLAGGTYEQYF.

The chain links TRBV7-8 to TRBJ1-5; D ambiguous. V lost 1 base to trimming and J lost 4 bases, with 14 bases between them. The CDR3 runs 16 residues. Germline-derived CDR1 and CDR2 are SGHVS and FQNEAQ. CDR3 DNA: TGTGCCAGCAGCTTAGGAGGCAATAAGCCAAATCAGCCCCAGCATTTT. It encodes CASSLGGNKPNQPQHF.

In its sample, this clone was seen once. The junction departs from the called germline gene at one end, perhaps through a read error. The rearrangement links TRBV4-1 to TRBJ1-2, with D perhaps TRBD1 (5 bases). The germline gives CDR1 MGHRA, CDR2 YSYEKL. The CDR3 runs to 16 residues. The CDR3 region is CASSEERLGVGYGYTF. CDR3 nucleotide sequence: TGCGCCAGCAGCGAAGAAAGACTAGGGGTTGGCTATGGCTACACCTTC.

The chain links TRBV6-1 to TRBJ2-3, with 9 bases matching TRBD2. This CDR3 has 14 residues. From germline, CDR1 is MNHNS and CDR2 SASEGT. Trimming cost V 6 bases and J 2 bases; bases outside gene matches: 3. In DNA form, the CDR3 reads TGTGCCAGCAGCCAGCGGGGGGCCACAGATACGCAGTATTTT. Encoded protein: CASSQRGATDTQYF.

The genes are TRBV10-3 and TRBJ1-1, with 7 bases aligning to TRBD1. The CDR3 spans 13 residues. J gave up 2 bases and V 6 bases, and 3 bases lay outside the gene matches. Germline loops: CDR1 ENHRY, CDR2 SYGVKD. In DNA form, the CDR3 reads TGTGCCATCAGGACAGGGTATAACACTGAAGCTTTCTTT. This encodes CAIRTGYNTEAFF.

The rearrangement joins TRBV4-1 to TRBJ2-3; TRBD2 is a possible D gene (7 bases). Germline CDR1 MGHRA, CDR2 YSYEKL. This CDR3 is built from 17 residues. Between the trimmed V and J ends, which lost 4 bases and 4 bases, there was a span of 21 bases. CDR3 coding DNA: TGCGCCAGCAGCCCAAGGGCAGGGAGGGGGGGAGCAGATACGCAGTATTTT. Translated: CASSPRAGRGGADTQYF.

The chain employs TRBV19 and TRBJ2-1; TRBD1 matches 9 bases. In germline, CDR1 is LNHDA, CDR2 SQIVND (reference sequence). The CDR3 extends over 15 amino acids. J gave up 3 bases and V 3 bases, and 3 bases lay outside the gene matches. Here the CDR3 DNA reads TGTGCCAGTAGTATGGAGGGACAGGGCTACAATGAGCAGTTCTTC. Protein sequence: CASSMEGQGYNEQFF.

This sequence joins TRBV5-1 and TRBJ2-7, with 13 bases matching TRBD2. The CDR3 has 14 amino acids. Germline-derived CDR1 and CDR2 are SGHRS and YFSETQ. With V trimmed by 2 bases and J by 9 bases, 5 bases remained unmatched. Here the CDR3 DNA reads TGCGCCAGCAGCTTACTAGCGGGGGGGCCGGTGCAGTACTTC. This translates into CASSLLAGGPVQYF.